This T cell receptor (beta chain) was obtained from a study of brain T cells in children with intractable seizures. This CDR3 is built from 14 residues. Losses at the gene ends were 3 bases for V and 5 bases for J; bases not matched to a gene: 5. CDR1 is SQVTM and CDR2 is ANQGSEA in the germline V gene. Sequencing was limited to surgery cases with top T cell transcript signatures in brain tissue. Sequencing was performed with immunoSEQ multiplex PCR; in TCRdb, only in-frame clones are kept and a portion is missing. The sample lists about 120,000 clones; around 94% were seen once. This rearrangement joins TRBV29-1 to TRBJ2-5; 11 bases match TRBD2. This TCR was sampled from a boy under two years old with hemimegalencephaly and intractable seizures. Source: peripheral blood, taken at surgery. The CDR3 region has the DNA TGCAGCGTTGACACTAGCGGGAGTGGGGAGACCCAGTACTTC. This sequence encodes CSVDTSGSGETQYF.